The sequence of this T cell receptor beta chain was determined in a study of CD8 T cells in ankylosing spondylitis. Whole-study results and caveats: Disease-associated clones were reportedly significantly overrepresented in matched ankylosing spondylitis synovial fluid. A number of the motif variants had already been described in reactive arthritis synovial fluid and blood. Within ankylosing spondylitis blood, a TCR beta motif made up of seven to nine highly homologous variants appeared to be characteristic.

The CDR3 loop spans 18 amino acids. V trimming: 0 bases; J trimming: 4 bases; junction bases outside the gene matches: 8. Germline values: CDR1 MNHEY, CDR2 SVGAGI. Of note for this clonotype: Its antigen is unidentified.

Library preparation for TCR beta used quantitative 5'-RACE with molecular barcodes. TCRdb called the 5' RACE reads again in MiXCR, with one record for every CDR3 protein. The sample lists fewer than 400,000 distinct CDR3 sequences, around 24% occurring once. The chain uses TRBV6-5 and TRBJ2-2; 10 bases map to TRBD2. Material: blood, either unsorted or a sorted T cell fraction (not recorded which). This receptor was identified in a male donor with ankylosing spondylitis. The chain's CDR3 is CASSYSRLAGAGTGELFF. CDR3 in DNA: TGTGCCAGCAGTTACTCGAGACTAGCGGGTGCGGGCACCGGGGAGCTGTTTTTT.